Following are 28 T cell receptor beta chains from one sample sequenced in a study of cytomegalovirus exposure and HLA in healthy donors. PCR primers comprised 60 Vbeta and 13 Jbeta primers. The data were produced by immunoSEQ multiplex PCR, yet TCRdb's version contains in-frame clones alone and is incomplete. The data show more than 85,000 clones, more than 9.5% seen once. The sample was PBMCs. The receptors here all came from a man aged 35 to 55 in good health and CMV-seropositive.

The chain uses TRBV6-5 and TRBJ1-1, with no clear D. V gave up 0 bases and J gave up 7 bases, with 9 bases separating them. The CDR3 is made up of 13 amino acids. CDR1 is MNHEY, CDR2 SVGAGI, per germline. The CDR3 loop is CASSYSTGSEAFF. In DNA, the CDR3 is TGTGCCAGCAGTTACTCGACTGGGAGTGAAGCTTTCTTT.

A few counts support this clone. This sequence joins TRBV6-1 and TRBJ1-2, with TRBD1 identical over 7 bases. Losses at the gene ends were 4 bases for V and 0 bases for J; bases not matched to a gene: 5. The CDR3 is made up of 15 amino acids. Germline V lookup: CDR1 MNHNS, CDR2 SASEGT. CDR3 bases: TGTGCCAGCAGTGCTACAGGGGCCTCTAACTATGGCTACACCTTC. As protein: CASSATGASNYGYTF.

This chain joins TRBV30 and TRBJ1-5, with 8 bases aligning to TRBD1. This CDR3 is 14 amino acids long. V was clipped by 5 bases and J by 3 bases; unmatched bases: 6. Germline lookup yields CDR1 GTSNPN and CDR2 SVGIG (reference sequence). The CDR3 is CAWAQGEYNQPQHF. CDR3 sequence (DNA): TGTGCCTGGGCACAGGGGGAATACAATCAGCCCCAGCATTTT.

The J gene is TRBJ2-5, the V gene TRBV28; D may be TRBD1 (5 bases). V lost 5 bases, J lost 5 bases, and 18 bases lay in between. Germline V CDR1 and CDR2: MDHEN, SYDVKM. The CDR3 covers 15 residues. CDR3: CASSEDTTSWETQYF. The CDR3, as DNA: TGTGCCAGCAGTGAGGACACCACATCATGGGAGACCCAGTACTTC.

The chain recombines TRBV10-1 with TRBJ2-2; D perhaps matches TRBD1 (6 bases). CDR1 is WNHNN, CDR2 SYGVQD, per germline (reference sequence). The V end lost 4 bases, the J end lost 4 bases, and 16 bases lay between the germline ends. The CDR3 spans 16 residues. CDR3 sequence: CASSGGGPPATGELFF. DNA of the CDR3: TGCGCCAGCAGTGGAGGGGGTCCCCCGGCCACCGGGGAGCTGTTTTTT.

This clone was observed many times. This chain links TRBV27 with TRBJ2-1; a weak D match, TRBD1 (6 bases). This CDR3 comprises 14 residues. Trimming left V 5 bases short and J 6 bases short, with 14 bases between. CDR1 MNHEY and CDR2 SMNVEV come from the germline V gene (reference sequence). The chain's CDR3 is CASSRSAGVNEQFF. The DNA for the CDR3 is TGTGCCAGCAGTAGGTCGGCAGGGGTCAATGAGCAGTTCTTC.

This clone was seen a handful of times. The chain links TRBV10-3 to TRBJ2-1, with TRBD2 matching 9 bases. CDR1 and CDR2 (germline): ENHRY, SYGVKD. This CDR3 spans 14 amino acids. Germline trimming cut 6 bases from V and 7 bases from J; bases unmatched to any gene: 7. CDR3 protein: CAIRWTSEPNEQFF. The CDR3 bases are TGTGCCATCAGGTGGACTAGCGAACCGAATGAGCAGTTCTTC.

This rearrangement joins TRBV18 to TRBJ2-7; 9 nucleotides match TRBD1. Trimming cost V 4 bases and J 0 bases; bases outside gene matches: 4. Germline CDR1 and CDR2: KGHSH and LQKENI. The CDR3 has 15 residues. For the CDR3, the DNA is TGTGCCAGCTCACGCCGGGACAGGGACTCCTACGAGCAGTACTTC. This sequence encodes CASSRRDRDSYEQYF.

The rearrangement uses TRBV19 and TRBJ1-5; D is undetermined. The CDR3 extends over 15 amino acids. CDR1 is LNHDA and CDR2 is SQIVND in the germline V gene (reference sequence). The ends were cut back, 3 bases at V and 0 bases at J, with 9 bases in the middle. The CDR3 DNA is TGTGCCAGTAGTATGGGCAGTTATAGCAATCAGCCCCAGCATTTT. Encoded protein: CASSMGSYSNQPQHF. Variable domain in full (rest from reference TRBV19 and TRBJ1-5): DGGITQSPKYLFRKEGQNVTLSCEQNLNHDAMYWYRQDPGQGLRLIYYSQIVNDFQKGDIAEGYSVSREKKESFPLTVTSAQKNPTAFYLCASSMGSYSNQPQHFGDGTRLSIL.

The table lists this clone with a few counts. This sequence joins TRBV7-9 and TRBJ2-7, with D tentatively TRBD1 (5 bases). Germline CDR1 reads SEHNR; CDR2 reads FQNEAQ (reference sequence). There are 15 residues in the CDR3. V dropped 4 bases and J dropped 2 bases, with 15 bases sitting between them. The CDR3 DNA sequence: TGTGCCAGCAGCTCCACCGCCCCCAGGGCCTACGAGCAGTACTTC. Amino acid sequence: CASSSTAPRAYEQYF.

This clone was counted only a few times. V and J are TRBV11-3 and TRBJ2-2, with TRBD2 matching 10 bases. The CDR3 covers 15 residues. J was trimmed by 6 bases and V by 3 bases; bases with no gene match: 4. Germline V lookup: CDR1 SGHNT, CDR2 YENEEA. This CDR3 reads CASSLTSGRAGELFF. Written as DNA, the CDR3 is TGTGCCAGCAGCTTGACTAGCGGGCGGGCCGGGGAGCTGTTTTTT.

This clone occurred a few times. The chain carries TRBV27 and TRBJ2-3, with 9 positions matching TRBD1. V was clipped by 7 bases and J by 1 base; unmatched bases: 6. CDR1 is MNHEY and CDR2 is SMNVEV in the germline V gene (reference sequence). The CDR3 sequence is 15 residues long. CDR3 sequence reads: CASIQWTGGTDTQYF. The CDR3 DNA is TGTGCCAGCATCCAATGGACAGGGGGCACAGATACGCAGTATTTT.

The chain has TRBV4-3 and TRBJ2-3; 7 nucleotides align to TRBD2. Trimming cost V 1 base and J 4 bases; bases outside gene matches: 8. Looked up from germline, CDR1 is LGHNA and CDR2 is YSLEER. The CDR3 is 16 amino acids. The DNA of the CDR3 is TGCGCCAGCAGCCAAGTCCGCCACCGGGAGGCAGATACGCAGTATTTT. This translates into CASSQVRHREADTQYF.

Only a few counts were recorded for this clone. The chain uses TRBV19 and TRBJ2-7, with 8 bases identical to TRBD2. The CDR3 spans 15 residues. Germline lookup yields CDR1 LNHDA and CDR2 SQIVND (reference sequence). Trimming took 6 bases from V and 6 from J; bases not matched to a gene: 13. The CDR3 is CASRPGAGGVREQYF. For the CDR3, the DNA is TGTGCCAGTAGACCCGGCGCCGGGGGGGTACGCGAGCAGTACTTC.

This clone was counted only a few times. This chain connects TRBV29-1 to TRBJ1-5, with 9 bases that match TRBD1. J lost 7 bases, V lost 6 bases, and 10 bases had no gene match. The germline CDR1 and CDR2 sequences are SQVTM and ANQGSEA. This CDR3 spans 14 amino acids. This CDR3 is CSVRRDRVVQPQHF. Here the CDR3 DNA reads TGCAGCGTACGCCGGGACAGGGTAGTCCAGCCCCAGCATTTT.

This clone was counted between two and nine times. V usage is TRBV19 and J usage is TRBJ2-7; TRBD2 matches at 12 bases. V was pared by 4 bases and J by 5 bases, with 9 bases of the junction left unmatched. The CDR3 has 16 residues. Germline CDR1 and CDR2: LNHDA and SQIVND (reference sequence). CDR3 DNA sequence: TGTGCCAGTAGTAGTGGAGTGACTAGCGGGAGTCACGAGCAGTACTTC. This codes for CASSSGVTSGSHEQYF.

This clone was observed a handful of times. For the CDR3, the DNA is TGCGCCAGCAGCGAGTTACTCCGGACAGGGTATAGTGACGAGCAGTACTTC. It translates to CASSELLRTGYSDEQYF. V and J are TRBV5-1 and TRBJ2-7, with TRBD1 matching over 8 bases. The length of the CDR3 is 17 residues. The germline V gene encodes CDR1 SGHRS and CDR2 YFSETQ. J lost 5 bases, V lost 4 bases, and 17 bases had no gene match.

CDR3 region: CASSSGLAGGSGANVLTF. The CDR3 nucleotides are TGTGCCAGTAGTAGCGGACTAGCGGGAGGCTCTGGGGCCAACGTCCTGACTTTC. The chain uses TRBV19 and TRBJ2-6, with 14 bases that match TRBD2. After removal of 4 bases from V and 0 bases from J, the junction contained 2 bases not matched to a gene. Germline values: CDR1 LNHDA, CDR2 SQIVND (reference sequence). The CDR3 is 18 residues long. Complete variable domain (other parts from reference TRBV19 and TRBJ2-6): DGGITQSPKYLFRKEGQNVTLSCEQNLNHDAMYWYRQDPGQGLRLIYYSQIVNDFQKGDIAEGYSVSREKKESFPLTVTSAQKNPTAFYLCASSSGLAGGSGANVLTFGAGSRLTVL.

This clone was detected a few times. The chain recombines TRBV7-8 with TRBJ1-5; possible D gene TRBD1, 6 bases. The CDR3 runs to 14 residues. V lost 8 bases to trimming and J lost 7 bases, with 18 bases between them. Looked up from germline, CDR1 is SGHVS and CDR2 is FQNEAQ. The CDR3, as DNA: TGTGCCAGCTCAGGGGACCCTAACGGACAGCCCCAGCATTTT. Protein product: CASSGDPNGQPQHF.

The V call is TRBV7-3, the J call TRBJ2-2; perhaps TRBD2 as D (5 bases). Germline V gene data show CDR1 as SGHTA and CDR2 as FQGTGA. This CDR3 comprises 17 residues. Trimming pared 3 bases from V and 6 bases from J, leaving 20 bases between. CDR3 sequence: CASSLSDLGARAGELFF. The CDR3 nucleotides read TGTGCCAGCAGCTTGTCAGATCTAGGAGCGAGGGCCGGGGAGCTGTTTTTT.

In this sample, this clone turned up a few times. Other nucleotide sequences from this sample produce the same CDR3. The chain links TRBV2 to TRBJ1-5, with 8 bases matching TRBD1. Germline V gene lookup returns CDR1 SNHLY and CDR2 FYNNEI. The ends lost 2 bases at V and 5 bases at J; junction bases unmatched: 8. The length of the CDR3 is 16 residues. The CDR3 region is CASSETVGQGYQPQHF. Written as DNA, the CDR3 is TGTGCCAGCAGTGAAACCGTAGGACAGGGATATCAGCCCCAGCATTTT.

This clone occurred a few times. CDR3 sequence reads: CASSAAGRSTDTQYF. CDR3 coding DNA: TGTGCCAGCAGTGCGGCGGGACGGAGCACAGATACGCAGTATTTT. The V gene is TRBV2, the J gene TRBJ2-3; D might be TRBD2 (6 bases). The germline V gene has CDR1 SNHLY and CDR2 FYNNEI. The V and J ends lost 4 bases and 0 bases respectively, with 11 bases between them. The CDR3 spans 15 residues.

This chain joins TRBV2 and TRBJ1-1, with 7 nucleotides matching TRBD1. The CDR3 runs to 15 residues. In germline, CDR1 is SNHLY, CDR2 FYNNEI. J lost 5 bases, V lost 1 base, and 7 bases had no gene match. The CDR3 protein is CASSEGQGVETEAFF. The CDR3, as DNA: TGTGCCAGCAGTGAAGGACAGGGTGTTGAGACTGAAGCTTTCTTT.

The chain employs TRBV7-6 and TRBJ2-5, with D tentatively TRBD2 (5 bases). V was clipped by 5 bases and J by 2 bases, with 12 bases between them. In germline, CDR1 is SGHVS, CDR2 FNYEAQ. This CDR3 has 14 residues. The CDR3 region has the DNA TGTGCCAGCAGCCCCCTCGGGGAGCAAGAGACCCAGTACTTC. It is translated as CASSPLGEQETQYF.

The J gene is TRBJ1-1, the V gene TRBV7-2; D gene uncertain. The CDR3 runs 14 residues. Germline V CDR1 and CDR2: SGHTA, FQGNSA. Trimming removed 5 bases at V and 5 bases at J, with 15 bases between. CDR3 in DNA: TGTGCCAGCAGCCTACAGCCGTCTGGTACTGAAGCTTTCTTT. Translation: CASSLQPSGTEAFF.

This clone has only a few counts. The chain is built from TRBV15 and TRBJ2-2; TRBD2 aligns across 8 bases. With V trimmed by 1 base and J by 2 bases, 3 bases remained unmatched. The CDR3 contains 16 residues. Germline lookup yields CDR1 LNHNV and CDR2 YYDKDF (reference sequence). The CDR3 sequence is CATSRASGSNTGELFF. CDR3 in DNA: TGTGCCACCAGCAGAGCAAGCGGGAGTAACACCGGGGAGCTGTTTTTT.

This clone was seen more than once but under ten times. The chain joins TRBV10-3 to TRBJ2-2; TRBD2 is a possible D gene (6 bases). The CDR3 is made up of 12 amino acids. The V gene lost 3 bases and the J gene lost 8 bases, with 7 bases spanning the gap. CDR1 and CDR2 from the germline V gene are ENHRY and SYGVKD. The CDR3 DNA follows: TGTGCCATCAGTGAAGGAGGGGGGGAGCTGTTTTTT. Protein sequence: CAISEGGGELFF.

This clone has a handful of counts. One junction end does not reproduce the germline sequence, and a read error may be involved. The chain has TRBV11-1 and TRBJ1-2; 7 bases are shared with TRBD1. Per the germline V gene, CDR1 is SGHAT and CDR2 is FQDESV (reference sequence). The CDR3 is 12 residues long. The CDR3 loop reads CASSLDDRVNTF. DNA for the CDR3: TGTGCCAGCAGTTTAGACGACAGGGTTAACACCTTC.